The sequence of this T cell receptor beta chain was determined in a study of neurological immune-mediated disorders. V lost 3 bases, J lost 4 bases, and 16 bases lay in between. This CDR3 has 15 residues. Germline CDR1 SGHRS, CDR2 YFSETQ. Many counts were recorded for this clonotype. MiXCR was run by TCRdb on the 5' RACE reads, yielding one entry per CDR3 protein. The sample includes about 74,000 distinct CDR3 sequences, around 5.5% of them seen just once. Sequenced sample: PBMCs. This clonotype originated in a man between 18 and 35 years old with multiple sclerosis. J is TRBJ1-2 and V is TRBV5-1; no clear D gene. The CDR3, as DNA: TGCGCCAGCAGCTCCGGGCCCAACGAGGGCTATGGCTACACCTTC. This gives the protein CASSSGPNEGYGYTF.